The 4 T cell receptor beta chains in this list originate from one sample, sequenced in a study of low-dose radiotherapy and immunotherapy resistance in tumors. TRAV- and TRBV-specific primers primed first-strand cDNA, covering alpha and beta chains. The authors amplified TCRs for about 18 PCR cycles with a constant-region primer and a V-primer adapter. TCRdb re-analysed the reads in MiXCR, keeping a single row per CDR3 protein. The data show 5,600 or so distinct CDR3 sequences, about four fifths seen once. Receptor source: a human donor with advanced metastatic prostate, ovarian, gallbladder or colorectal cancer (not recorded which). This table probably holds off-target reads from a library built for another chain.

This clonotype has just a few counts. The chain couples TRBV28 to TRBJ2-5; 9 positions agree with TRBD2. Germline V gene sequence: CDR1 MDHEN, CDR2 SYDVKM. CDR3 length equals 14 residues. Trimming cost V 3 bases and J 6 bases; bases outside gene matches: 5. CDR3: CASSLPSGVKTQYF. The CDR3 coding sequence is TGTGCCAGCAGTTTGCCTAGCGGGGTAAAGACCCAGTACTTC.

V usage is TRBV18 and J usage is TRBJ1-5; no definite D call. The germline V gene has CDR1 KGHSH and CDR2 LQKENI. Deletions cut 3 bases from V and 0 bases from J, with 12 bases between. CDR3 length: 16 residues. In DNA, the CDR3 is TGTGCCAGCTCACCTACCAGGAGTAGTAGCAATCAGCCCCAGCATTTT. Encoded protein: CASSPTRSSSNQPQHF.

The chain uses TRBV29-1 and TRBJ1-2; D gene ambiguous. The V and J ends lost 6 bases and 8 bases respectively, with 10 bases between them. The CDR3 loop spans 10 amino acids. In germline, CDR1 is SQVTM, CDR2 ANQGSEA. This CDR3 reads CSVGMEGYTF. CDR3 sequence (DNA): TGCAGCGTGGGCATGGAGGGCTACACCTTC. The full variable domain, completed using reference TRBV29-1 and TRBJ1-2, is SAVISQKPSRDICQRGTSLTIQCQVDSQVTMMFWYRQQPGQSLTLIATANQGSEATYESGFVIDKFPISRPNLTFSTLTVSNMSPEDSSIYLCSVGMEGYTFGSGTRLTVV.

The chain is built from TRBV2 and TRBJ2-5, with 11 bases aligning to TRBD2. V was pared by 7 bases and J by 2 bases, with 12 bases of the junction left unmatched. This CDR3 comprises 17 residues. Germline values: CDR1 SNHLY, CDR2 FYNNEI. The CDR3 loop is CASIQSGLAGGQETQYF. Written as DNA, the CDR3 is TGTGCCAGCATTCAAAGCGGTCTAGCGGGAGGACAAGAGACCCAGTACTTC. The whole variable domain, remainder taken from reference TRBV2 and TRBJ2-5, is EPEVTQTPSHQVTQMGQEVILRCVPISNHLYFYWYRQILGQKVEFLVSFYNNEISEKSEIFDDQFSVERPDGSNFTLKIRSTKLEDSAMYFCASIQSGLAGGQETQYFGPGTRLLVL.